This T cell receptor beta chain appears in the sequencing data of a study of PD-L1 blockade in urothelial cancer. At the level of the study: Males with bladder-origin urothelial cancer made up about 90% of the roughly 29 patients. Median blood clonality was around 0.08, with 75,000 to 100,000 unique TCRs. Study-wide results and caveats: Durable-benefit patients had greater expansion of tumor-associated blood clones at 3 weeks.

Germline assignment: CDR1 SEHNR and CDR2 FQNEAQ (reference sequence). V was pared by 5 bases and J by 5 bases, with 15 bases between. The CDR3 totals 14 residues. As concerns this clone: The antigen is undetermined.

Profiled with immunoSEQ multiplex PCR; TCRdb holds only in-frame clones, not every one. The table includes around 41,000 clones, 88% detected once. This chain uses TRBV7-9 with TRBJ1-2; a possible D gene is TRBD1 (6 bases). This receptor was identified in a woman aged 60 to 75 with urothelial cancer. The sequencing used PBMCs, collected around atezolizumab (anti-PD-L1) treatment. The DNA for the CDR3 is TGTGCCAGCAGCGAGGGGGTAACCCAGTATGGCTACACCTTC. Translating gives CASSEGVTQYGYTF.